Below are 6 T cell receptor beta chains sequenced from a single sample in a study of T cells in Graves' hyperthyroidism and ophthalmopathy. It was RNA transcripts that yielded the amplified TCR beta CDR3 regions. HTBI primers were employed in a first-round RT-PCR of the TCR CDR3. In TCRdb, the multiplex PCR reads were re-called with MiXCR into one record per CDR3 protein. In the table there are around 350,000 distinct CDR3 sequences, about 18% of which are singletons. Sample: blood. These receptors were obtained from a woman in her 30s with Graves' hyperthyroidism that later progressed to Graves' ophthalmopathy.

V is TRBV4-2 and J is TRBJ2-5, with a possible D match to TRBD1 (5 bases). Germline lookup yields CDR1 LGHNA and CDR2 YNFKEQ. The CDR3 contains 16 residues. V lost 0 bases to trimming and J lost 5 bases, with 16 bases between them. The CDR3 DNA reads as TGTGCCAGCAGCCAAGATCCCGGGCAGGGTGGGGAGACCCAGTACTTC. Amino acids: CASSQDPGQGGETQYF.

J is TRBJ1-4 and V is TRBV12-3 or TRBV12-4; no firm D call. The V and J ends lost 5 bases and 6 bases respectively, with 13 bases between them. The CDR3 extends over 14 amino acids. CDR3 protein: CASSLGREDEKLFF. CDR3 coding DNA: TGTGCCAGCAGTCTTGGACGGGAGGATGAAAAACTGTTTTTT.

This chain connects TRBV5-1 to TRBJ2-3; D might be TRBD1 (5 bases). V lost 2 bases and J 2 bases, leaving 9 bases between the germline ends. This CDR3 is 14 amino acids long. CDR1 is SGHRS and CDR2 is YFSETQ in the germline V gene. In DNA, the CDR3 is TGCGCCAGCAGCTTCAGACAGAACACAGATACGCAGTATTTT. This translates into CASSFRQNTDTQYF. The full variable domain, with the rest looked up from reference TRBV5-1 and TRBJ2-3, is KAGVTQTPRYLIKTRGQQVTLSCSPISGHRSVSWYQQTPGQGLQFLFEYFSETQRNKGNFPGRFSGRQFSNSRSEMNVSTLELGDSALYLCASSFRQNTDTQYFGPGTRLTVL.

This clonotype was observed at least ten times. A junction end diverges from the germline sequence, so it may reflect a read error. The chain combines TRBV28 with TRBJ2-7; 12 positions match TRBD1. Per the germline V gene, CDR1 is MDHEN and CDR2 is SYDVKM. The CDR3 spans 16 residues. CDR3 sequence: CASSPWGQGASNEQYF. The CDR3 DNA follows: TGTGCCAGCAGTCCATGGGGACAGGGGGCCTCCAACGAGCAGTACTTC.

This clonotype was counted at least ten times. The V and J genes are TRBV6-1 and TRBJ2-2, with D maybe TRBD2 (6 bases). With 3 bases removed from V and 5 bases from J, the gap between germline ends came to 22 bases. This CDR3 is 18 amino acids long. Germline V lookup: CDR1 MNHNS, CDR2 SASEGT. In DNA, the CDR3 is TGTGCCAGCAGTGATCAAGCAGTCGGGGGTTTTTTAACCGGGGAGCTGTTTTTT. Its translation: CASSDQAVGGFLTGELFF.

This clonotype showed up just a few times. The chain has TRBV29-1 and TRBJ2-4; D is perhaps TRBD2 (5 bases). V dropped 6 bases and J dropped 8 bases, with 14 bases sitting between them. The CDR3 is 12 amino acids. The germline gives CDR1 SQVTM, CDR2 ANQGSEA. In nucleotides, the CDR3 is TGCAGCGTGCGGACGGTGGGAGACATTCAGTACTTC. Translating gives CSVRTVGDIQYF.